One and the same sample provided the 18 T cell receptor beta chains below, sequenced in a study of blood T cell repertoires in COVID-19. Data came from immunoSEQ multiplex PCR; TCRdb stores just in-frame clones and leaves some out. The table has over 200,000 clones, less than 85% seen once. The sequencing input was PBMCs or T cells enriched from blood (not recorded which). The receptors derive from a man in his sixties who had recovered from COVID-19.

This rearrangement joins TRBV18 to TRBJ2-7, with a tentative D call TRBD1 (6 bases). V shed 5 bases and J shed 2 bases, with 13 bases lying between them. The germline V gene encodes CDR1 KGHSH and CDR2 LQKENI. The CDR3 is 14 residues long. Here the CDR3 reads CASSNTGTTYEQYF. DNA for the CDR3: TGTGCCAGCTCAAATACCGGGACAACCTACGAGCAGTACTTC.

This rearrangement joins TRBV11-3 to TRBJ2-2, with 7 bases identical to TRBD1. This CDR3 comprises 15 residues. The trim removed 5 bases at V and 0 bases at J, leaving 3 bases unmatched. Germline CDR1 SGHNT, CDR2 YENEEA. This chain's CDR3 is CASSNGQANTGELFF. CDR3 in DNA: TGTGCCAGCAGCAACGGACAGGCGAACACCGGGGAGCTGTTTTTT.

The chain employs TRBV7-3 and TRBJ1-1; the match to TRBD1 covers 7 bases. J lost 6 bases, V lost 2 bases, and 3 bases had no gene match. CDR3 length: 13 amino acids. Germline V gene sequence: CDR1 SGHTA, CDR2 FQGTGA. CDR3 region: CASSLGTGAEAFF. The CDR3 DNA follows: TGTGCCAGCAGCTTAGGTACAGGGGCTGAAGCTTTCTTT.

The J gene is TRBJ2-7, the V gene TRBV19; 7 bases align to TRBD2. With 5 bases clipped from V and 9 bases from J, the junction kept 13 bases outside the gene matches. Germline V lookup: CDR1 LNHDA, CDR2 SQIVND (reference sequence). This CDR3 has 14 amino acids. The CDR3 region is CASSGGLSYEVQYF. The CDR3 nucleotides read TGTGCCAGTAGTGGGGGACTATCTTACGAAGTGCAGTACTTC.

The V and J genes are TRBV5-1 and TRBJ2-7; D possibly corresponds to TRBD1 (6 bases). Trimming left V 0 bases short and J 0 bases short, with 10 bases between. Looked up from germline, CDR1 is SGHRS and CDR2 is YFSETQ. This CDR3 spans 15 amino acids. DNA of the CDR3: TGCGCCAGCAGCTTGGCCGGGACAAACTCCTACGAGCAGTACTTC. Translation gives CASSLAGTNSYEQYF.

The chain combines TRBV12-3 or TRBV12-4 with TRBJ2-7; D possibly corresponds to TRBD1 (5 bases). Trimming removed 1 base from V and 7 bases from J, with 8 bases in between. CDR3 length: 12 amino acids. The CDR3 DNA reads as TGTGCCAGCAGTTTAGGAGCAGGGGAGCAGTACTTC. It codes for CASSLGAGEQYF.

The rearrangement uses TRBV5-4 and TRBJ2-1; TRBD2 matches at 9 bases. CDR1 is SGHNT and CDR2 is YYREEE in the germline V gene (reference sequence). The J segment lost 1 base and the V segment lost 1 base, leaving 0 bases of the junction unmatched. This CDR3 is 15 amino acids long. The CDR3 spells CASSLTSGSYNEQFF. As DNA, the CDR3 is TGTGCCAGCAGCTTGACTAGCGGGTCCTACAATGAGCAGTTCTTC.

V and J are TRBV19 and TRBJ1-1, with D uncertain. The CDR3 totals 13 residues. V was trimmed by 1 base and J by 6 bases, leaving 9 bases between them. The germline gives CDR1 LNHDA, CDR2 SQIVND (reference sequence). CDR3 bases: TGTGCCAGTAGTATAGGGGCCAGACCTGAAGCTTTCTTT. As protein: CASSIGARPEAFF.

The rearrangement links TRBV12-3 or TRBV12-4 to TRBJ2-2; D is uncertain. CDR3 length: 13 residues. Trimming removed 5 bases from V and 4 bases from J, with 8 bases in between. This CDR3 reads CASSAEATGELFF. In DNA form, the CDR3 reads TGTGCCAGCAGTGCAGAGGCCACCGGGGAGCTGTTTTTT.

The rearrangement links TRBV12-3 or TRBV12-4 to TRBJ1-1; a weak D match, TRBD1 (6 bases). V was shortened by 8 bases and J by 8 bases, with 12 bases between the two germline ends. The CDR3 contains 11 residues. The CDR3: CASQQGFEAFF. In nucleotides, the CDR3 is TGTGCCAGCCAACAGGGTTTCGAAGCTTTCTTT.

The chain uses TRBV24-1 and TRBJ2-1; TRBD2 is a possible D gene (5 bases). Trimming removed 1 base from V and 8 bases from J, with 8 bases in between. Germline values: CDR1 KGHDR, CDR2 SFDVKD. The CDR3 is 13 amino acids. This chain's CDR3 is CATSDFSRDEQFF. CDR3 coding DNA: TGTGCCACCAGTGATTTCTCGCGGGATGAGCAGTTCTTC.

The rearrangement joins TRBV11-3 to TRBJ2-7; D might be TRBD2 (7 bases). V lost 1 base and J lost 4, with 14 bases in between. Germline lookup yields CDR1 SGHNT and CDR2 YENEEA. The CDR3 is 15 amino acids. In nucleotides, the CDR3 is TGTGCCAGCAGCTTAGTATCAGCGGGGACATACGAGCAGTACTTC. This encodes CASSLVSAGTYEQYF.

CDR3 DNA sequence: TGTGCCAGCATCCTCCGGGGAGGGGGTTCTAATTCACCCCTCCACTTT. Its protein is CASILRGGGSNSPLHF. V and J are TRBV6-8 and TRBJ1-6, with D possibly TRBD1 on 6 matching bases. Germline V CDR1 and CDR2: MNHGY, SAAAGT. V was trimmed by 7 bases and J by 6 bases, leaving 19 bases between them. The CDR3 loop spans 16 amino acids.

The table lists this clone with a count of one. The chain couples TRBV18 to TRBJ1-4; unclear D gene. The CDR3 loop spans 13 amino acids. Germline loops: CDR1 KGHSH, CDR2 LQKENI. V lost 7 bases to trimming and J lost 8 bases, with 14 bases between them. CDR3 sequence: CASFAGVGEKLFF. CDR3 coding DNA: TGTGCCAGCTTCGCCGGGGTGGGAGAAAAACTGTTTTTT.

The chain has TRBV11-3 and TRBJ1-2; 7 bases match TRBD1. V lost 5 bases to trimming and J lost 2 bases; unmatched junction nucleotides: 8. There are 15 residues in the CDR3. CDR1 is SGHNT and CDR2 is YENEEA in the germline V gene. The CDR3 is CASSITGAVNYGYTF. CDR3 bases: TGTGCCAGCAGCATAACAGGGGCGGTGAACTATGGCTACACCTTC.

The rearrangement links TRBV25-1 to TRBJ1-1; unclear D gene. CDR1 is MGHDK and CDR2 is SYGVNS in the germline V gene. CDR3 size: 12 residues. Trimming removed 5 bases from V and 1 base from J, with 5 bases in between. This CDR3 is CASSHRNTEAFF. CDR3 sequence (DNA): TGTGCCAGCAGTCACAGGAACACTGAAGCTTTCTTT.

Only one count was recorded for this clone. The chain uses TRBV7-2 and TRBJ2-1, with TRBD2 as a possible D gene (5 bases). Trimming cost V 2 bases and J 5 bases, with 7 bases left between them. There are 13 residues in the CDR3. Germline V CDR1 and CDR2: SGHTA, FQGNSA. The CDR3 is CASSLSGNNEQFF. CDR3 sequence (DNA): TGTGCCAGCAGCTTATCCGGGAACAATGAGCAGTTCTTC. The full variable domain, rest sourced from reference TRBV7-2 and TRBJ2-1, is GAGVSQSPSNKVTEKGKDVELRCDPISGHTALYWYRQSLGQGLEFLIYFQGNSAPDKSGLPSDRFSAERTGGSVSTLTIQRTQQEDSAVYLCASSLSGNNEQFFGPGTRLTVL.

The chain employs TRBV19 and TRBJ1-1; no definite D call. This CDR3 contains 14 residues. The V end lost 7 bases, the J end lost 0 bases, and 12 bases lay between the germline ends. Germline V gives CDR1 LNHDA, CDR2 SQIVND (reference sequence). CDR3 amino acids: CASNSGEVNTEAFF. The DNA for the CDR3 is TGTGCCAGTAATTCCGGGGAGGTGAACACTGAAGCTTTCTTT. Combining the CDR3 with reference TRBV19 and TRBJ1-1 gives the whole variable domain DGGITQSPKYLFRKEGQNVTLSCEQNLNHDAMYWYRQDPGQGLRLIYYSQIVNDFQKGDIAEGYSVSREKKESFPLTVTSAQKNPTAFYLCASNSGEVNTEAFFGQGTRLTVV.